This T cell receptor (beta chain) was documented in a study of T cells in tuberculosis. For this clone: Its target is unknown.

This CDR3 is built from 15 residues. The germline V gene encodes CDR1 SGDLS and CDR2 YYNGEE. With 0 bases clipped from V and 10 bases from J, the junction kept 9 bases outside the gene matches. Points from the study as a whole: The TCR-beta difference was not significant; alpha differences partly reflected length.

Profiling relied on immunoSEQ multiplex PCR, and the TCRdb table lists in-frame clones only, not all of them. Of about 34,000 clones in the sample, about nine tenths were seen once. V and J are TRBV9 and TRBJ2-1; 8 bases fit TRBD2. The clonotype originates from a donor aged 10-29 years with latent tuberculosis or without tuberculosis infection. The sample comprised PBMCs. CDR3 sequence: CASSVELAAGVEQFF. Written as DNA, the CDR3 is TGTGCCAGCAGCGTAGAACTAGCGGCCGGGGTGGAGCAGTTCTTC.